A selection of T cell receptor beta chains follows, all from one sample in a study of response to subunit inactivated influenza vaccine. TCRdb reprocessed the RT-PCR reads via MiXCR and lists one record per CDR3 protein. Among some 500,000 distinct CDR3 sequences, about 15% were seen once, and the ten largest hold 2.5% to 3.5%. This specimen was CD4+ T cells sorted from PBMCs, taken roughly 24 months after vaccination. Receptor source: a man between 50 and 69 years old who received an inactivated influenza vaccine. Both conserved end residues are part of each CDR3. Fields, in order: CDR3 length, D gene, J gene, clone size, V gene, CDR3 protein, CDR3 DNA. A D gene is named only where the DNA matches it firmly. Part of the rows lack a size; the others show once, few, many or a class for expanded clones.

14 | . | TRBJ2-7 | . | TRBV18 | CASSPPATVYEQYF | TGTGCCAGCTCACCACCGGCCACAGTGTACGAGCAGTACTTC
15 | TRBD2 | TRBJ2-5 | . | TRBV9 | CASSLGGGAMETQYF | TGTGCCAGCAGCCTGGGCGGGGGGGCCATGGAGACCCAGTACTTC
14 | TRBD1 | TRBJ1-1 | . | TRBV4-3 | CASSIGQANTEAFF | TGCGCCAGCAGCATCGGACAGGCTAACACTGAAGCTTTCTTT
13 | . | TRBJ1-1 | many | TRBV4-2 | CASSHGRGNEAFF | TGTGCCAGCAGCCACGGCCGGGGAAATGAAGCTTTCTTT
16 | . | TRBJ2-7 | . | TRBV12-3/TRBV12-4 | CASTKEPGRPSYEQYF | TGTGCCAGCACCAAAGAACCGGGACGTCCCTCCTACGAGCAGTACTTC
14 | . | TRBJ1-6 | many | TRBV5-1 | CASSLRGSNSPLHF | TGCGCCAGCAGCTTGAGGGGAAGTAATTCACCCCTCCACTTT
15 | TRBD1 | TRBJ2-1 | few | TRBV5-1 | CASSLGDRTYNEQFF | TGCGCCAGCAGCTTGGGGGACAGGACCTACAATGAGCAGTTCTTC
12 | . | TRBJ2-3 | many | TRBV3-1 | CASSPMGDTQYF | TGTGCCAGCAGCCCGATGGGGGATACGCAGTATTTT
13 | . | TRBJ2-1 | few | TRBV4-2 | CASSPRSRDKQFF | TGTGCCAGCAGTCCAAGGTCCAGGGACAAGCAGTTCTTC
14 | . | TRBJ2-1 | few | TRBV20-1 | CSATRDPFFHEQFF | TGCAGTGCTACTCGGGACCCTTTTTTCCATGAGCAGTTCTTC
14 | TRBD1 | TRBJ1-5 | few | TRBV24-1 | CATSDSQGAEPQHF | TGTGCCACCAGTGATTCCCAGGGGGCAGAGCCCCAGCATTTT
15 | . | TRBJ2-7 | . | TRBV19 | CASSMSSGASYEQYF | TGTGCCAGTAGTATGTCATCCGGGGCGAGCTACGAGCAGTACTTC
14 | . | TRBJ2-1 | few | TRBV29-1 | CSVASVLSYNEQFF | TGCAGCGTTGCCAGCGTTTTATCCTACAATGAGCAGTTCTTC
16 | TRBD2 | TRBJ2-1 | few | TRBV12-3/TRBV12-4 | CASSLSGRAIWDEQFF | TGTGCCAGCAGTTTAAGCGGGAGGGCCATTTGGGATGAGCAGTTCTTC
12 | TRBD1 | TRBJ2-1 | . | TRBV5-1 | CASSLPDRVQFF | TGCGCCAGCAGCTTGCCTGACAGGGTGCAGTTCTTC
16 | TRBD2 | TRBJ2-5 | many | TRBV5-1 | CASSLASGGAAETQYF | TGCGCCAGCAGCTTGGCTTCGGGGGGGGCCGCAGAGACCCAGTACTTC
16 | TRBD1 | TRBJ1-1 | many | TRBV29-1 | CSVEEPGGVHYNEAFF | TGCAGCGTTGAAGAACCAGGGGGGGTCCATTATAATGAAGCTTTCTTT
13 | TRBD1 | TRBJ2-2 | few | TRBV25-1 | CASTGQTTGELFF | TGTGCCAGCACGGGACAGACCACCGGGGAGCTGTTTTTT
14 | . | TRBJ1-4 | few | TRBV28 | CASSFHDGSGKLFF | TGTGCCAGCAGTTTCCACGACGGGTCTGGAAAACTGTTTTTT
16 | . | TRBJ1-6 | . | TRBV20-1 | CSARGELSSYNSPLHF | TGCAGTGCTAGAGGGGAGTTGAGCTCCTATAATTCACCCCTCCACTTT
13 | . | TRBJ2-3 | few | TRBV7-2 | CASSLEGAGMQYF | TGTGCCAGCAGCTTAGAAGGTGCCGGGATGCAGTATTTT
13 | TRBD2 | TRBJ2-3 | few | TRBV12-3/TRBV12-4 | CASRGLAVDTQYF | TGTGCCAGCAGGGGACTAGCGGTAGATACGCAGTATTTT
15 | . | TRBJ2-7 | . | TRBV11-1 | CASSLGGVNSYEQYF | TGTGCCAGCAGCTTAGGAGGGGTCAACTCCTACGAGCAGTACTTC
21 | TRBD2 | TRBJ2-1 | few | TRBV9 | CASSVEYSGFASGTSYNEQFF | TGTGCCAGCAGCGTAGAATATTCAGGGTTTGCTAGCGGGACCTCCTACAATGAGCAGTTCTTC
14 | TRBD2 | TRBJ2-3 | . | TRBV20-1 | CSASASGGTDTQYF | TGCAGTGCTAGTGCTAGCGGGGGAACAGATACGCAGTATTTT
14 | . | TRBJ2-7 | few | TRBV5-1 | CASSLGDSLSEQYF | TGCGCCAGCAGCTTGGGAGACAGTTTATCCGAGCAGTACTTC
13 | TRBD1 | TRBJ1-1 | . | TRBV20-1 | CSAQGQGPHEAFF | TGCAGTGCCCAGGGACAGGGCCCCCACGAAGCTTTCTTT
13 | . | TRBJ1-6 | . | TRBV30 | CAWTAGQNSPLHF | TGTGCCTGGACGGCAGGACAGAATTCACCCCTCCACTTT